This T cell receptor (beta chain) was found in a study of human T cells and chemical hapten exposure. Time point specified: pre-sensitization, week 0. The treatment was: therapeutic diphenylcyclopropenone sensitization with weekly scalp DPC. Patients had alopecia, were aged 18 to 70, and were not pregnant. Unique molecular identifiers were attached to individual cDNA molecules within the library. A single record per CDR3 protein comes from TCRdb applying MiXCR to the RACE reads. The sample consists of about 380,000 distinct CDR3 sequences, 4.5% to 6% of them appearing once. This clonotype was counted ten times or more. As yet, its antigen is unknown. The junction had 4 bases not matched to a gene; V was cut back by 3 bases and J by 4 bases. This CDR3 contains 15 residues. CDR1 and CDR2 from the germline V gene are LNHDA and SQIVND (reference sequence). Study-level points and caveats: Donors' alopecia may make their immune response differ from healthy people's. Expanded TCRs clustered into significantly more large CDR3 similarity groups than controls, the analysis revealed.

The receptor comes from a woman aged 45-60 years with alopecia areata. Some clones in this sample may be carry-over from other donors' samples. Sequences were derived from whole blood, sampled in connection with sensitization to the hapten diphenylcyclopropenone (DPC). The V gene is TRBV19, the J gene TRBJ2-5, with 11 positions matching TRBD2. As DNA, the CDR3 is TGTGCCAGTAGTATTGTAGCGGGGGGGATAGAGACCCAGTACTTC. Translated: CASSIVAGGIETQYF.